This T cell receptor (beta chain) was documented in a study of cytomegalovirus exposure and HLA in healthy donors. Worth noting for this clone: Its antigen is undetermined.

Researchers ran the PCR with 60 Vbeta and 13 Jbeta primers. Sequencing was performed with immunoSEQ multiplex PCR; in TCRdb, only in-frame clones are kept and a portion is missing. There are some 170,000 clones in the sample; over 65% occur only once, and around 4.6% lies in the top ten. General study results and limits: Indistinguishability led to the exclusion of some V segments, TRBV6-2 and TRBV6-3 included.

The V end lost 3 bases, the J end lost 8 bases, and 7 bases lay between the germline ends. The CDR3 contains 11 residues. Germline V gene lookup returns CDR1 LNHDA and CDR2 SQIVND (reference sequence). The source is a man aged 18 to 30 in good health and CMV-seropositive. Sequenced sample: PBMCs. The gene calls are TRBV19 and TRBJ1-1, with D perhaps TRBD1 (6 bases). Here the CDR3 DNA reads TGTGCCAGTAGTATCGACAGGGAAGCTTTCTTT. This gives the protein CASSIDREAFF.